This T cell receptor beta chain was sequenced for a study of identical twins. MiXCR, run by TCRdb on the 5' RACE reads, gives a single entry per CDR3 protein. The repertoire consists of 420,000 or so distinct CDR3 sequences, with less than 20% occurring once and the leading ten covering about 12%. Everyone who gave samples was a healthy Caucasian. Notes on this clonotype: Its matching antigen is unknown.

Germline CDR1 and CDR2: SGHRS and YFSETQ. V lost 3 bases and J lost 4; bases outside the gene matches: 11. CDR3 size: 17 residues. Overall study results and limits: Twins' excess sharing was less marked for out-of-frame beta sequences. It was possible that invariant MAIT and iNKT cells partly confounded the zero-insertion analyses. Twin-shared out-of-frame alpha sequences were enriched for low generation probability.

The source material was naive T cells sorted from blood. The chain couples TRBV5-1 to TRBJ2-1, with 9 bases fitting TRBD1. The TCR originated in a man aged 45 to 65 in good health. CDR3 region: CASSWGLQGAKYNEQFF. DNA of the CDR3: TGCGCCAGCAGCTGGGGACTACAGGGGGCAAAATACAATGAGCAGTTCTTC. The full variable domain, with the rest looked up from reference TRBV5-1 and TRBJ2-1, is KAGVTQTPRYLIKTRGQQVTLSCSPISGHRSVSWYQQTPGQGLQFLFEYFSETQRNKGNFPGRFSGRQFSNSRSEMNVSTLELGDSALYLCASSWGLQGAKYNEQFFGPGTRLTVL.